One T cell receptor (beta chain) is described in this entry. Its antigen is currently unknown. Researchers made TCR cDNA using 5'RACE template switching, and this step added a universal primer site and UMIs. TCRdb processed the 5' RACE reads anew with MiXCR; each CDR3 protein has one entry. The table lists about 500,000 distinct CDR3 sequences, approximately 16% of them singletons. The data are from a study of T cells after yellow fever vaccination. Study-level findings and limits: A weaker secondary response peaked on day 5, the primary on day 15. There was a small share of clonotypes that showed up in both the CD4 and CD8 compartments. Contamination of FACS-sorted repertoires by abundant clonotypes from the bulk population could occur.

V shed 4 bases and J 8 bases; nucleotides not matched to a gene: 15. CDR3 size: 16 residues. Germline values: CDR1 SGHRS, CDR2 YFSETQ. The sample was PBMCs, taken around 5 days after the first yellow fever vaccination. The chain couples TRBV5-1 to TRBJ2-3; 8 nucleotides line up with TRBD2. The sequence came from a man between 18 and 29 years old who received the YFV17D yellow fever vaccine. The CDR3 sequence is CASSGGLGLYAGTQYF. CDR3 nucleotide sequence: TGCGCCAGCAGCGGGGGACTAGGGCTGTATGCGGGTACGCAGTATTTT.